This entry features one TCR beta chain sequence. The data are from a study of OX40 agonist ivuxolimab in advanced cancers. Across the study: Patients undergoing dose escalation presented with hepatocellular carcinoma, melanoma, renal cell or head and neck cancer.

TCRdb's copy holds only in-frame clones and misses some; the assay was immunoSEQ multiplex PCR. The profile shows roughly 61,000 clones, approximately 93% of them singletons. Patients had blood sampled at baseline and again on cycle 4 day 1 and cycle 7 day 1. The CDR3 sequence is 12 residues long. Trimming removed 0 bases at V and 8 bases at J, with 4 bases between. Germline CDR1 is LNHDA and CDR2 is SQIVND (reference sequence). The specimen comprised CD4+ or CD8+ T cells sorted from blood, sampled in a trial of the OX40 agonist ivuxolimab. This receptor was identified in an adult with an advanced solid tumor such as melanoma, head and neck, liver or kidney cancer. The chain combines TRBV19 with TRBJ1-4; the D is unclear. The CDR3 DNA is TGTGCCAGTAGTATAGATAACGAAAAACTGTTTTTT. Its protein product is CASSIDNEKLFF.